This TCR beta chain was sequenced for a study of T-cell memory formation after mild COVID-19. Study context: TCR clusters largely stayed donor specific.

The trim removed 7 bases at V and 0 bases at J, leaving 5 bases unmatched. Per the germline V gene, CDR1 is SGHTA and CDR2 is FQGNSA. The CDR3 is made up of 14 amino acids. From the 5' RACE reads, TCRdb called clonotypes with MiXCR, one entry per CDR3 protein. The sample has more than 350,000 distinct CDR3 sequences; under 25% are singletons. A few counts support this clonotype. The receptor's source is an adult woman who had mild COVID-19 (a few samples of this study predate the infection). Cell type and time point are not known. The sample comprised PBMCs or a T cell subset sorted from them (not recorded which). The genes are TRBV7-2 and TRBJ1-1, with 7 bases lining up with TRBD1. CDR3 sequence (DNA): TGTGCCAGCATCAGACAGGGCCTGAACACTGAAGCTTTCTTT. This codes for CASIRQGLNTEAFF.